Presented here are 27 T cell receptor beta chains from one specimen sequenced in a study of T cell responses to AZD1222 COVID-19 vaccine. Profiling relied on immunoSEQ multiplex PCR, and the TCRdb table lists in-frame clones only, not all of them. The table shows roughly 130,000 clones, with roughly nine tenths occurring only once. This material consisted of peripheral blood, taken on day 0 of AZD1222 vaccination. These receptors originate from an adult in good health.

The chain carries TRBV5-1 and TRBJ1-1; D is unresolved. Germline V lookup: CDR1 SGHRS, CDR2 YFSETQ. V lost 6 bases to trimming and J lost 4 bases, with 13 bases between them. CDR3 length: 13 amino acids. CDR3 in DNA: TGCGCCAGCACCAGCGGAGGTTTCACTGAAGCTTTCTTT. It is translated as CASTSGGFTEAFF.

The chain carries TRBV3-1 (or the pseudogene TRBV3-2) and TRBJ2-7, with D maybe TRBD2 (6 bases). CDR1 LGHDT and CDR2 YNNKEL come from the germline V gene (reference sequence). The V end was cut by 2 bases, the J end by 0 bases, with 8 bases between. The CDR3 has 14 amino acids. CDR3 DNA: TGTGCCAGCAGCCAACTAGCGAGCTCCTACGAGCAGTACTTC. The encoded protein is CASSQLASSYEQYF.

This clone was picked up a small number of times. V is TRBV5-4 and J is TRBJ2-2, with 8 bases fitting TRBD2. The germline gives CDR1 SGHNT, CDR2 YYREEE (reference sequence). The CDR3 consists of 16 residues. The ends lost 4 bases at V and 3 bases at J; junction bases unmatched: 8. The CDR3 DNA is TGTGCCAGCAGCCCCGCTGCGGGAGGAGACACCGGGGAGCTGTTTTTT. Encoded protein: CASSPAAGGDTGELFF.

This clone was seen a single time. This chain links TRBV6-2 or TRBV6-3 with TRBJ1-2; D is ambiguous. The V gene's germline CDR1 is MNHEY and CDR2 SVGEGT. Trimming pared 2 bases from V and 3 bases from J, leaving 7 bases between. CDR3 length: 13 amino acids. This CDR3 is CASSYDGDYGYTF. The DNA for the CDR3 is TGTGCCAGCAGTTACGACGGCGACTATGGCTACACCTTC.

This sequence joins TRBV5-1 and TRBJ2-1; no firm D call. With 7 bases removed from V and 5 bases from J, the gap between germline ends came to 10 bases. Germline CDR1 SGHRS, CDR2 YFSETQ. This CDR3 spans 12 amino acids. Here the CDR3 reads CASARGDNEQFF. CDR3 nucleotide sequence: TGCGCCAGCGCACGCGGAGACAATGAGCAGTTCTTC. Full variable domain (remainder filled in from reference TRBV5-1 and TRBJ2-1): KAGVTQTPRYLIKTRGQQVTLSCSPISGHRSVSWYQQTPGQGLQFLFEYFSETQRNKGNFPGRFSGRQFSNSRSEMNVSTLELGDSALYLCASARGDNEQFFGPGTRLTVL.

The chain combines TRBV7-6 with TRBJ1-4, with TRBD1 matching 8 bases. The CDR3 totals 16 residues. Germline V gene lookup returns CDR1 SGHVS and CDR2 FNYEAQ. V shed 0 bases and J 7 bases; nucleotides not matched to a gene: 7. The CDR3 nucleotides are TGTGCCAGCAGCTTAGCGATAGGACAGGGTGGTGAAAAACTGTTTTTT. Amino acid sequence: CASSLAIGQGGEKLFF.

This chain connects TRBV29-1 to TRBJ2-3, with a possible D match to TRBD2 (5 bases). Germline-derived CDR1 and CDR2 are SQVTM and ANQGSEA. The CDR3 contains 17 residues. Trimming left V 4 bases short and J 0 bases short, with 20 bases between. The CDR3 spells CSVGPEGLSSSTDTQYF. The CDR3 DNA follows: TGCAGCGTTGGACCAGAAGGACTCTCTTCTAGCACAGATACGCAGTATTTT.

The gene calls are TRBV2 and TRBJ1-4, with D uncertain. CDR1 and CDR2 (germline): SNHLY, FYNNEI. V was clipped by 5 bases and J by 8 bases, with 12 bases between them. The CDR3 is made up of 13 amino acids. The CDR3 nucleotides are TGTGCCAGCAGTAAGATGGGATTGGAAAAACTGTTTTTT. Its protein is CASSKMGLEKLFF.

This chain connects TRBV9 to TRBJ1-2; no clear D gene. This CDR3 comprises 14 residues. The ends were cut back, 6 bases at V and 0 bases at J, with 12 bases in the middle. CDR1 is SGDLS, CDR2 YYNGEE, per germline. This CDR3 is CASNPSGANYGYTF. CDR3 nucleotide sequence: TGTGCCAGCAATCCTTCCGGAGCTAACTATGGCTACACCTTC.

The rearrangement joins TRBV6-4 to TRBJ1-1, with a weak D call TRBD1 (5 bases). Germline V gene sequence: CDR1 MRHNA, CDR2 SNTAGT. The CDR3 has 13 residues. The V end was cut by 6 bases, the J end by 7 bases, with 15 bases between. The CDR3, as DNA: TGTGCCAGCAGCAGGGAAGTGGGGCGTGAAGCTTTCTTT. Protein: CASSREVGREAFF.

There are a few counts of this clone. The genes are TRBV30 and TRBJ2-1; D is undetermined. This CDR3 contains 15 residues. Trimming removed 0 bases at V and 5 bases at J, with 14 bases between. Germline V gene sequence: CDR1 GTSNPN, CDR2 SVGIG (reference sequence). The CDR3 DNA reads as TGTGCCTGGAGTGTACTTGGGTGGCAGAACAATGAGCAGTTCTTC. Its translation: CAWSVLGWQNNEQFF.

The chain recombines TRBV20-1 with TRBJ2-7; the match to TRBD2 covers 14 bases. The CDR3 runs to 14 residues. Trimming removed 3 bases from V and 5 bases from J; junction bases left unmatched: 3. Germline V CDR1 and CDR2: DFQATT, SNEGSKA (reference sequence). The CDR3 sequence is CSASGGLAGDEQYF. The CDR3 nucleotides are TGCAGTGCTAGTGGGGGACTAGCGGGAGACGAGCAGTACTTC.

The rearrangement links TRBV6-5 to TRBJ2-1, with 9 nucleotides matching TRBD2. V trimming: 4 bases; J trimming: 6 bases; junction bases outside the gene matches: 10. This CDR3 has 16 residues. Germline V gene lookup returns CDR1 MNHEY and CDR2 SVGAGI. Here the CDR3 DNA reads TGTGCCAGCAGTTCCCCCTTTAGCGGGAGCGGCAATGAGCAGTTCTTC. It yields the protein CASSSPFSGSGNEQFF.

This clone was seen a few times. CDR3 sequence reads: CASSLAGSANYGYTF. The CDR3 DNA reads as TGTGCCAGCAGCTTAGCGGGCAGCGCTAACTATGGCTACACCTTC. The rearrangement links TRBV7-9 to TRBJ1-2, with unresolved D. The germline CDR1 and CDR2 sequences are SEHNR and FQNEAQ (reference sequence). V was clipped by 0 bases and J by 0 bases, with 8 bases between them. CDR3 length equals 15 residues.

The chain uses TRBV9 and TRBJ2-1; 9 bases line up with TRBD2. V gave up 4 bases and J gave up 6 bases; unmatched junction bases: 23. The CDR3 has 20 amino acids. In germline, CDR1 is SGDLS, CDR2 YYNGEE. CDR3 sequence: CASSNGGREREAPGFNEQFF. The CDR3 DNA reads as TGTGCCAGCAGCAACGGGGGCCGGGAGCGGGAGGCCCCCGGGTTCAATGAGCAGTTCTTC.

The chain couples TRBV5-4 to TRBJ2-7, with 10 bases matching TRBD2. Trimming removed 6 bases from V and 6 bases from J; junction bases left unmatched: 9. From germline, CDR1 is SGHNT and CDR2 YYREEE (reference sequence). The CDR3 has 14 residues. This CDR3 reads CASNPAGGPSEQYF. The CDR3 coding sequence is TGTGCCAGCAACCCAGCGGGAGGGCCAAGCGAGCAGTACTTC.

The rearrangement uses TRBV9 and TRBJ1-2, with TRBD1 identical over 11 bases. V gave up 5 bases and J gave up 6 bases; unmatched junction bases: 6. The CDR3 loop spans 14 amino acids. Germline CDR1 is SGDLS and CDR2 is YYNGEE. Here the CDR3 DNA reads TGTGCCAGCAGATCTGGGACAGGGGGTCATGGCTACACCTTC. This sequence encodes CASRSGTGGHGYTF.

The V call is TRBV5-1, the J call TRBJ2-7, with 8 nucleotides matching TRBD1. Germline V CDR1 and CDR2: SGHRS, YFSETQ. This CDR3 region has 14 residues. J gave up 5 bases and V 2 bases, and 6 bases lay outside the gene matches. The CDR3 nucleotides are TGCGCCAGCAGCTTTGACAGGGGCCGTGACGAGCAGTACTTC. It specifies CASSFDRGRDEQYF.

The CDR3 region has the DNA TGTGCCAGCAGCTTAGCGTCGGGAAGACAGAGCCACTCCTACGAGCAGTACTTC. Translating it yields CASSLASGRQSHSYEQYF. The chain links TRBV7-8 to TRBJ2-7; D assignment may be TRBD1 or TRBD2 (5 bases each). The germline V gene has CDR1 SGHVS and CDR2 FQNEAQ. The CDR3 has 18 amino acids. The V end was cut by 0 bases, the J end by 0 bases, with 18 bases between.

J is TRBJ2-1 and V is TRBV27; D is uncertain. Trimming shortened V by 8 bases and J by 9 bases, and 17 bases separated the two germline ends. CDR1 is MNHEY, CDR2 SMNVEV, per germline (reference sequence). This CDR3 spans 13 amino acids. The CDR3 loop reads CASVRRPTGEQFF. Here the CDR3 DNA reads TGTGCCAGCGTGCGTCGGCCCACCGGTGAGCAGTTCTTC.

The V gene is TRBV2, the J gene TRBJ2-7; the match to TRBD2 covers 9 bases. V lost 3 bases, J lost 4 bases, and 4 bases stayed unmatched. Per germline, CDR1 SNHLY and CDR2 FYNNEI. The CDR3 is 14 residues long. As DNA, the CDR3 is TGTGCCAGCAGTGACGGCGGGAGGGTTTACGAGCAGTACTTC. Protein product: CASSDGGRVYEQYF. The whole variable domain, filled in from reference TRBV2 and TRBJ2-7, reads EPEVTQTPSHQVTQMGQEVILRCVPISNHLYFYWYRQILGQKVEFLVSFYNNEISEKSEIFDDQFSVERPDGSNFTLKIRSTKLEDSAMYFCASSDGGRVYEQYFGPGTRLTVT.

This clone came up a few times. The CDR3 coding sequence is TGCGCCAGCAGCCAAGTTCAGGCTAGCGGGACCTCCTACGAGCAGTACTTC. It codes for CASSQVQASGTSYEQYF. The J gene is TRBJ2-7, the V gene TRBV4-1; 9 bases align to TRBD2. V dropped 1 base and J dropped 0; count of bases not matched to a gene: 7. The germline V gene has CDR1 MGHRA and CDR2 YSYEKL. The CDR3 runs 17 residues.

This chain connects TRBV5-4 to TRBJ1-4; TRBD1 might be the D (6 bases). Germline CDR1 is SGHNT and CDR2 is YYREEE (reference sequence). The CDR3 contains 14 residues. V dropped 0 bases and J dropped 6 bases, with 9 bases sitting between them. CDR3 in amino acids: CASSLGTVDEKLFF. The CDR3 DNA is TGTGCCAGCAGCTTGGGGACAGTAGATGAAAAACTGTTTTTT.

The chain couples TRBV5-1 to TRBJ1-2; D is undetermined. Trimming removed 3 bases at V and 2 bases at J, with 11 bases between. CDR3 length: 14 residues. Germline loops: CDR1 SGHRS, CDR2 YFSETQ. The CDR3 loop reads CASSSPGWNYGYTF. CDR3 in DNA: TGCGCCAGCAGCTCACCCGGGTGGAACTATGGCTACACCTTC.

The chain joins TRBV24-1 to TRBJ2-2; a weak D match, TRBD2 (5 bases). This CDR3 is 13 amino acids long. The V gene lost 5 bases and the J gene lost 5 bases, with 8 bases spanning the gap. Germline CDR1 and CDR2: KGHDR and SFDVKD. The DNA for the CDR3 is TGTGCCACCAGTGGAGGGAGTACCGGGGAGCTGTTTTTT. This encodes CATSGGSTGELFF.

This clone was observed a single time. The CDR3 nucleotides read TGTGCCAGTAGTATTGGGAGGGGTTCTAACTATGGCTACACCTTC. Translating it yields CASSIGRGSNYGYTF. This chain links TRBV19 with TRBJ1-2; a weak D match, TRBD1 (5 bases). Germline V gene lookup returns CDR1 LNHDA and CDR2 SQIVND (reference sequence). V shed 3 bases and J shed 0 bases, with 11 bases lying between them. This CDR3 has 15 amino acids.

The chain is built from TRBV6-2 or TRBV6-3 and TRBJ2-1, with D perhaps matching TRBD1 (6 bases). The CDR3 consists of 16 residues. Germline V lookup: CDR1 MNHEY, CDR2 SVGEGT. Trimming took 3 bases from V and 0 from J, leaving 12 bases between them. The CDR3 here is CASSYGQRGSYNEQFF. The CDR3 DNA follows: TGTGCCAGCAGTTATGGACAGAGGGGCTCCTACAATGAGCAGTTCTTC.